Shown below are 19 T cell receptor beta chains from a single sample sequenced in a study of T cell repertoires in cytomegalovirus infection (dated by TCRdb to the late 2010s). The sample's treatment or condition label, decoded: in vitro stimulation with specific CMV peptide epitopes to enrich CMV-specific T cells. The instrument was an Illumina HiSeq 1500. In-frame beta chains were kept once TCRdb had trimmed the public reads at Q25 with fastp and called clones with MiXCR. Identical CDR3 proteins give one entry, which carries the most common genes and DNA. Across this sample there are approximately 390,000 distinct CDR3 sequences, with around a third seen only once. Roughly 12% of the sample is taken by the ten largest. No antigen has been identified for these receptors. This sample comprised cultured PBMCs, obtained from culture after CMV antigen stimulation. Every receptor here comes from a human donor in good health (CMV status not recorded). Some clones in this sample may be carry-over from other donors' samples.

This chain joins TRBV4-1 and TRBJ2-1; 8 bases match TRBD1. This CDR3 contains 16 residues. Germline lookup yields CDR1 MGHRA and CDR2 YSYEKL. The ends lost 5 bases at V and 8 bases at J; junction bases unmatched: 14. This chain's CDR3 is CASSLTPGTGLDEQFF. CDR3 in DNA: TGCGCCAGCAGCTTAACTCCCGGGACAGGACTCGATGAGCAGTTCTTC.

The rearrangement uses TRBV20-1 and TRBJ1-1, with 12 nucleotides matching TRBD1. The CDR3 is 14 amino acids. The trim removed 5 bases at V and 7 bases at J, leaving 8 bases unmatched. Germline loops: CDR1 DFQATT, CDR2 SNEGSKA (reference sequence). CDR3 nucleotide sequence: TGCAGTGCTTTCCGGGACAGGGGGCGCATTGAAGCTTTCTTT. Encoded protein: CSAFRDRGRIEAFF.

This chain joins TRBV29-1 and TRBJ2-1, with 8 bases lining up with TRBD2. Trimming at V came to 7 bases and at J to 4 bases, leaving 9 bases not matched to a gene. The CDR3 loop spans 14 amino acids. Germline V gene sequence: CDR1 SQVTM, CDR2 ANQGSEA. The CDR3 loop is CSGSGGARYNEQFF. The DNA for the CDR3 is TGCAGCGGTTCCGGGGGGGCGAGGTACAATGAGCAGTTCTTC.

This clonotype was seen at least ten times. This chain connects TRBV7-2 to TRBJ2-5; D is ambiguous. Germline assignment: CDR1 SGHTA and CDR2 FQGNSA. V dropped 4 bases and J dropped 1 base, with 4 bases sitting between them. The CDR3 is 12 residues long. The chain's CDR3 is CASSSTQETQYF. The CDR3 nucleotides read TGTGCCAGCAGCTCGACCCAAGAGACCCAGTACTTC.

The chain is built from TRBV7-2 and TRBJ2-1, with TRBD2 matching over 8 bases. J lost 7 bases, V lost 1 base, and 12 bases had no gene match. The CDR3 consists of 17 residues. The germline gives CDR1 SGHTA, CDR2 FQGNSA. CDR3 loop: CASSLEGLALFSNEQFF. CDR3 coding DNA: TGTGCCAGCAGCTTAGAAGGACTAGCTTTGTTTTCGAATGAGCAGTTCTTC. Together with reference TRBV7-2 and TRBJ2-1, the CDR3 gives the full variable domain: GAGVSQSPSNKVTEKGKDVELRCDPISGHTALYWYRQSLGQGLEFLIYFQGNSAPDKSGLPSDRFSAERTGGSVSTLTIQRTQQEDSAVYLCASSLEGLALFSNEQFFGPGTRLTVL.

A word on this clonotype: A read error may explain this, as a much larger clone is one base away. The rearrangement uses TRBV11-2 and TRBJ1-1; no reliable D call. CDR1 is SGHAT, CDR2 FQNNGV, per germline. The CDR3 has 13 residues. The CDR3 DNA follows: TGTGCCAGCAGCTTAATCCGTGACACTAAAGCTTTCTTT. Its protein product is CASSLIRDTKAFF.

This clonotype has only a few counts. The rearrangement links TRBV3-1 to TRBJ2-2; D call uncertain. The CDR3 consists of 14 residues. The ends were cut back, 0 bases at V and 5 bases at J, with 7 bases in the middle. Per the germline V gene, CDR1 is LGHDT and CDR2 is YNNKEL (reference sequence). CDR3 in amino acids: CASSQDMGTGELFF. The DNA of the CDR3 is TGTGCCAGCAGCCAAGATATGGGAACCGGGGAGCTGTTTTTT.

V is TRBV20-1 and J is TRBJ2-2; D could derive from TRBD1 or TRBD2 (5 bases each). The CDR3 spans 14 residues. Germline assignment: CDR1 DFQATT and CDR2 SNEGSKA (reference sequence). Between the trimmed V and J ends, which lost 3 bases and 3 bases, there was a span of 11 bases. The CDR3 sequence: CSASLQGDTGELFF. The CDR3 nucleotides are TGCAGTGCTAGCCTCCAGGGAGACACCGGGGAGCTGTTTTTT.

The chain joins TRBV28 to TRBJ2-3; the D gene is possibly TRBD1 (5 bases). Germline CDR1 is MDHEN and CDR2 is SYDVKM. The V end lost 3 bases, the J end lost 2 bases, and 12 bases lay between the germline ends. The length of the CDR3 is 15 residues. The CDR3 loop reads CASSFGDRPTDTQYF. CDR3 sequence (DNA): TGTGCCAGCAGTTTCGGAGACAGACCCACAGATACGCAGTATTTT.

This clonotype was counted between two and nine times. The rearrangement uses TRBV12-3 or TRBV12-4 and TRBJ1-5, with a tentative D call TRBD1 (5 bases). Deletions cut 6 bases from V and 5 bases from J, with 11 bases between. This CDR3 spans 13 amino acids. This CDR3 reads CASRATGYQPQHF. CDR3 in DNA: TGTGCCAGCAGAGCTACAGGCTATCAGCCCCAGCATTTT.

This clonotype was observed a handful of times. The chain links TRBV13 to TRBJ1-1, with 11 bases matching TRBD1. This CDR3 is 15 amino acids long. Trimming cost V 5 bases and J 3 bases; bases outside gene matches: 5. Germline V gene data show CDR1 as PRHDT and CDR2 as FYEKMQ (reference sequence). DNA for the CDR3: TGTGCCAGCAGCCCCTCGGGACAGGGGGACACTGAAGCTTTCTTT. Translation gives CASSPSGQGDTEAFF.

The chain recombines TRBV11-3 with TRBJ2-5; no clear D gene. Per the germline V gene, CDR1 is SGHNT and CDR2 is YENEEA. This CDR3 has 17 residues. Trimming pared 1 base from V and 2 bases from J, leaving 17 bases between. The CDR3: CASSLGIVSDLQETQYF. CDR3 sequence (DNA): TGTGCCAGCAGCTTAGGTATCGTCTCGGACCTTCAAGAGACCCAGTACTTC.

This clonotype appeared a few times. The V call is TRBV28, the J call TRBJ2-1; 9 nucleotides line up with TRBD2. V shed 11 bases and J 2 bases; nucleotides not matched to a gene: 7. Germline CDR1 MDHEN, CDR2 SYDVKM. The CDR3 sequence is 14 residues long. The CDR3 DNA reads as TGTGCCGCCACGGGCGGGAGGGCCTACAATGAGCAGTTCTTC. Translated: CAATGGRAYNEQFF.

The rearrangement uses TRBV27 and TRBJ1-1, with D possibly TRBD1 on 5 matching bases. V was pared by 6 bases and J by 1 base, with 12 bases between. The CDR3 sequence is 14 residues long. The germline V gene has CDR1 MNHEY and CDR2 SMNVEV (reference sequence). The CDR3 loop is CASSQWGSNTEAFF. The CDR3 nucleotides read TGTGCCAGCAGCCAGTGGGGCTCGAACACTGAAGCTTTCTTT.

This clonotype was picked up a small number of times. This rearrangement joins TRBV12-3 or TRBV12-4 to TRBJ2-1; D unclear. V gave up 6 bases and J gave up 0 bases, with 12 bases separating them. This CDR3 contains 15 residues. CDR3 coding DNA: TGTGCCAGCAGCCGTAGAATAGGCTCCTACAATGAGCAGTTCTTC. Amino acids: CASSRRIGSYNEQFF.

This clonotype was detected many times. The chain links TRBV10-3 to TRBJ2-3, with 10 positions matching TRBD2. The CDR3 is 16 residues long. Germline loops: CDR1 ENHRY, CDR2 SYGVKD. J gave up 5 bases and V 11 bases, and 16 bases lay outside the gene matches. This CDR3 is CASNPSGRAGQDTQYF. CDR3 nucleotide sequence: TGTGCCTCCAACCCCAGCGGGAGGGCCGGTCAAGATACGCAGTATTTT.

This clonotype has only one observation. V usage is TRBV6-5 and J usage is TRBJ2-2, with TRBD1 as a possible D gene (5 bases). V lost 5 bases, J lost 9 bases, and 10 bases lay in between. CDR3 length: 12 amino acids. Germline V CDR1 and CDR2: MNHEY, SVGAGI. The CDR3 nucleotides read TGTGCCAGCAGTCGGACAACGAGGGAGCTGTTTTTT. Translation gives CASSRTTRELFF.

This chain uses TRBV30 with TRBJ1-1; the D is unclear. This CDR3 spans 11 amino acids. Deletions cut 0 bases from V and 6 bases from J, with 5 bases between. Germline CDR1 and CDR2: GTSNPN and SVGIG (reference sequence). The CDR3 loop reads CAWSVSAEAFF. The CDR3 coding sequence is TGTGCCTGGAGTGTCAGCGCTGAAGCTTTCTTT.

This chain connects TRBV20-1 to TRBJ1-1, with TRBD1 matching over 7 bases. V gave up 1 base and J gave up 1 base; unmatched junction bases: 6. The CDR3 is 15 residues long. Germline V gene lookup returns CDR1 DFQATT and CDR2 SNEGSKA (reference sequence). The chain's CDR3 is CSARGLTGANTEAFF. The DNA for the CDR3 is TGCAGTGCTAGAGGCCTTACAGGGGCGAACACTGAAGCTTTCTTT.